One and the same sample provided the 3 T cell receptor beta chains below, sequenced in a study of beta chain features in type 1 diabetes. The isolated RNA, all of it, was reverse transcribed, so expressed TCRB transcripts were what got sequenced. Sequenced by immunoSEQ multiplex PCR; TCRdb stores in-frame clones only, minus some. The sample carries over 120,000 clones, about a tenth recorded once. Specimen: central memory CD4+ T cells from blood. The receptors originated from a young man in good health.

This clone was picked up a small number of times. The CDR3 bases are TGTGCCAGCAGCACAACTTACGGGGCGACAGGGGACAGTGAGCAGTTCTTC. This sequence encodes CASSTTYGATGDSEQFF. This sequence joins TRBV11-3 and TRBJ2-1; 8 positions agree with TRBD1. V dropped 5 bases and J dropped 9; count of bases not matched to a gene: 18. CDR3 length equals 17 residues. Germline CDR1 and CDR2: SGHNT and YENEEA.

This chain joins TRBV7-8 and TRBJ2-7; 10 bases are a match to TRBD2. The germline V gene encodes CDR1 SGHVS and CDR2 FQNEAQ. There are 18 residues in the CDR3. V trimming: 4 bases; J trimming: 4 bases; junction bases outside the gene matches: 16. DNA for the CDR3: TGTGCCAGCAGCTCCAGACTACCCTTAGCGGGGGGTGTATACGAGCAGTACTTC. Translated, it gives CASSSRLPLAGGVYEQYF.

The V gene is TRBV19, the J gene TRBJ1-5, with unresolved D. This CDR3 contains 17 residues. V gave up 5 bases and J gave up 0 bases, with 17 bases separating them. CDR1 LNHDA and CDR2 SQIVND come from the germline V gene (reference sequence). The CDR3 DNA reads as TGTGCCAGTAGTCACCCGCCAGGTACGAATAGCAATCAGCCCCAGCATTTT. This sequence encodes CASSHPPGTNSNQPQHF.